Included here is one T cell receptor (beta chain) sequence, with context. This specimen comes from a study of blood T cells in healthy people across ages. Sample-barcoded 5' priming and a J-beta primer mix drove a second PCR of 7 to 11 cycles. The study obtained at least 2.5 million CDR3-containing paired-end reads from every sample. MiXCR, applied by TCRdb to the 5' RACE reads, yields one record per CDR3 protein. The sample gives 850,000 to 1,000,000 distinct CDR3 sequences, 48% of which show up once; around 15% is in the top ten. This CDR3 is 13 amino acids long. Trimming took off 8 bases at V and 5 bases at J, with 16 bases between the two ends.

V gene TRBV12-3 or TRBV12-4 combines with J gene TRBJ2-7, with unresolved D. Sequencing was performed on blood. The source is a man aged 30 to 45 in good health. CDR3 in amino acids: CASDSKSSDEQYF. CDR3 sequence (DNA): TGTGCCAGCGACTCCAAGAGCAGCGACGAGCAGTACTTC.